The rows below give T cell receptor beta chains drawn from one sample of a study of siplizumab effects on memory and regulatory T cells. Repertoires were generated with immunoSEQ multiplex PCR, while TCRdb's copy carries only in-frame clones and drops some. This sample yields 90,000 to 130,000 clones, of which around 90% are seen a single time; roughly 1.4% belongs to the top ten. Sequencing was performed on CD4+ T cells sorted from blood. All receptors come from a human donor in good health. Both conserved end residues are part of each CDR3. Each record gives: J gene, D gene, V gene, clone size, CDR3 protein, CDR3 DNA. A D gene is named only where the DNA matches it firmly. Clone size is not always given. Where it is, it says once, few, many or a class for expanded clones.

j_call: TRBJ2-7; d_call: TRBD2; v_call: TRBV18; clone_size: -; cdr3_aa: CASSPPAGGTTYEQYF; cdr3_nt: TGTGCCAGCTCACCCCCCGCGGGAGGCACCACCTACGAGCAGTACTTC
j_call: TRBJ2-1; d_call: TRBD2; v_call: TRBV27; clone_size: -; cdr3_aa: CASRSGGNWLAGGNEQFF; cdr3_nt: TGTGCCAGCAGGTCGGGGGGAAACTGGCTAGCGGGAGGTAATGAGCAGTTCTTC
j_call: TRBJ2-1; d_call: -; v_call: TRBV7-8; clone_size: -; cdr3_aa: CASSPRTQRRNEQFF; cdr3_nt: TGTGCCAGCAGCCCAAGGACCCAAAGAAGGAATGAGCAGTTCTTC
j_call: TRBJ2-3; d_call: -; v_call: TRBV7-9; clone_size: -; cdr3_aa: CASNPNHGEDTQYF; cdr3_nt: TGTGCCAGCAATCCCAATCACGGGGAAGATACGCAGTATTTT
j_call: TRBJ2-7; d_call: -; v_call: TRBV11-1; clone_size: few; cdr3_aa: CASSPSLGVPYEQYF; cdr3_nt: TGTGCCAGCAGCCCAAGCCTAGGCGTCCCCTACGAGCAGTACTTC
j_call: TRBJ2-1; d_call: -; v_call: TRBV2; clone_size: -; cdr3_aa: CASELIQPGNEQFF; cdr3_nt: TGTGCCAGCGAATTGATCCAACCTGGGAATGAGCAGTTCTTC
j_call: TRBJ1-5; d_call: -; v_call: TRBV2; clone_size: -; cdr3_aa: CASSVNQPQHF; cdr3_nt: TGTGCCAGCAGCGTTAATCAGCCCCAGCATTTT
j_call: TRBJ1-3; d_call: -; v_call: TRBV6-1; clone_size: -; cdr3_aa: CASSEAMGGPRNTIYF; cdr3_nt: TGTGCCAGCAGTGAAGCAATGGGGGGGCCCCGAAACACCATATATTTT
j_call: TRBJ2-3; d_call: TRBD1; v_call: TRBV5-6; clone_size: -; cdr3_aa: CASSLRWEDRATHTQYF; cdr3_nt: TGTGCCAGCAGCTTGAGATGGGAGGACAGGGCTACGCATACGCAGTATTTT
j_call: TRBJ2-3; d_call: TRBD2; v_call: TRBV7-2; clone_size: -; cdr3_aa: CASSLASGGVDTQYF; cdr3_nt: TGTGCCAGCAGCTTGGCTAGCGGGGGGGTAGATACGCAGTATTTT
j_call: TRBJ1-1; d_call: TRBD1; v_call: TRBV4-1; clone_size: -; cdr3_aa: CVSSLGPDRVEAFF; cdr3_nt: TGCGTCAGCAGCCTCGGACCGGACAGGGTTGAAGCTTTCTTT
j_call: TRBJ2-3; d_call: -; v_call: TRBV2; clone_size: -; cdr3_aa: CASKLGTDTQYF; cdr3_nt: TGTGCCAGCAAGCTCGGCACAGATACGCAGTATTTT
j_call: TRBJ1-6; d_call: -; v_call: TRBV12-5; clone_size: once; cdr3_aa: CASGLIPNSPLHF; cdr3_nt: TGTGCTAGTGGCCTGATCCCTAATTCACCCCTCCACTTT
j_call: TRBJ2-7; d_call: TRBD1; v_call: TRBV28; clone_size: -; cdr3_aa: CASSPDLTGQGGHEQYF; cdr3_nt: TGTGCCAGCAGTCCTGATCTTACTGGACAGGGTGGACACGAGCAGTACTTC
j_call: TRBJ1-2; d_call: -; v_call: TRBV18; clone_size: -; cdr3_aa: CASSPPGWGGTDNYGYTF; cdr3_nt: TGTGCCAGCTCACCACCCGGATGGGGCGGTACCGATAACTATGGCTACACCTTC
j_call: TRBJ2-1; d_call: -; v_call: TRBV11-2; clone_size: -; cdr3_aa: CASSLRGEQFF; cdr3_nt: TGTGCCAGCAGCCTCAGAGGTGAGCAGTTCTTC
j_call: TRBJ1-4; d_call: -; v_call: TRBV4-1; clone_size: -; cdr3_aa: CASSQGFATNEKLFF; cdr3_nt: TGCGCCAGCAGCCAGGGATTTGCAACTAATGAAAAACTGTTTTTT
j_call: TRBJ2-1; d_call: -; v_call: TRBV18; clone_size: -; cdr3_aa: CASSRRLLSSYNEQFF; cdr3_nt: TGTGCCAGCTCACGAAGACTCCTAAGCTCCTACAATGAGCAGTTCTTC
j_call: TRBJ2-7; d_call: -; v_call: TRBV6-6; clone_size: -; cdr3_aa: CASSYSAGNSYEQYF; cdr3_nt: TGTGCCAGCAGTTACTCAGCAGGGAACTCCTACGAGCAGTACTTC
j_call: TRBJ1-1; d_call: TRBD1; v_call: TRBV15; clone_size: -; cdr3_aa: CATSSELGTVQGGTEAFF; cdr3_nt: TGTGCCACCAGCAGTGAATTAGGGACAGTCCAGGGCGGCACTGAAGCTTTCTTT
j_call: TRBJ2-7; d_call: -; v_call: TRBV20-1; clone_size: -; cdr3_aa: CSARDPYEQYF; cdr3_nt: TGCAGTGCTAGAGATCCCTACGAGCAGTACTTC
j_call: TRBJ1-1; d_call: -; v_call: TRBV18; clone_size: -; cdr3_aa: CASSLTGPIMNTEAFF; cdr3_nt: TGTGCCAGCTCACTGACAGGCCCAATAATGAACACTGAAGCTTTCTTT
j_call: TRBJ2-5; d_call: -; v_call: TRBV11-2; clone_size: -; cdr3_aa: CASSWGVQETQYF; cdr3_nt: TGTGCCAGCAGCTGGGGAGTTCAAGAGACCCAGTACTTC
j_call: TRBJ2-2; d_call: -; v_call: TRBV5-4; clone_size: -; cdr3_aa: CASSLTLTGELFF; cdr3_nt: TGTGCCAGCAGCCTCACTCTCACCGGGGAGCTGTTTTTT
j_call: TRBJ1-1; d_call: -; v_call: TRBV19; clone_size: -; cdr3_aa: CACNDGGDTEAFF; cdr3_nt: TGTGCCTGCAACGATGGAGGGGACACTGAAGCTTTCTTT
j_call: TRBJ1-5; d_call: -; v_call: TRBV5-1; clone_size: once; cdr3_aa: CASSLDGRPMRPQHF; cdr3_nt: TGCGCCAGCAGCTTGGACGGTAGGCCCATGAGGCCCCAGCATTTT
j_call: TRBJ2-2; d_call: -; v_call: TRBV11-2; clone_size: -; cdr3_aa: CASSPGTSGELFF; cdr3_nt: TGTGCCAGCAGCCCCGGGACCTCCGGGGAGCTGTTTTTT
j_call: TRBJ2-3; d_call: -; v_call: TRBV2; clone_size: -; cdr3_aa: CASNGGGARGTQYF; cdr3_nt: TGTGCCAGCAATGGAGGGGGCGCGAGAGGTACGCAGTATTTT
j_call: TRBJ1-4; d_call: TRBD1; v_call: TRBV19; clone_size: once; cdr3_aa: CASSIPRDSGKLFF; cdr3_nt: TGTGCCAGTAGTATCCCCCGGGACAGCGGAAAACTGTTTTTT
j_call: TRBJ2-3; d_call: -; v_call: TRBV11-2; clone_size: once; cdr3_aa: CASSLGVITDTQYF; cdr3_nt: TGTGCCAGCAGCTTAGGAGTGATCACAGATACGCAGTATTTT
j_call: TRBJ2-3; d_call: -; v_call: TRBV2; clone_size: -; cdr3_aa: CASIGPSTDTQYF; cdr3_nt: TGTGCCAGCATCGGACCATCCACAGATACGCAGTATTTT
j_call: TRBJ2-7; d_call: TRBD2; v_call: TRBV7-6; clone_size: -; cdr3_aa: CASSARGGVPSEQYF; cdr3_nt: TGTGCCAGCAGCGCCCGGGGAGGGGTTCCTAGTGAGCAGTACTTC
j_call: TRBJ2-7; d_call: TRBD2; v_call: TRBV6-5; clone_size: -; cdr3_aa: CASSYSSLGLAYEQYF; cdr3_nt: TGTGCCAGCAGTTACTCTTCCCTCGGACTAGCCTACGAGCAGTACTTC
j_call: TRBJ1-1; d_call: -; v_call: TRBV5-1; clone_size: -; cdr3_aa: CASSPGTLMNTEAFF; cdr3_nt: TGCGCCAGCAGCCCGGGGACCCTCATGAACACTGAAGCTTTCTTT
j_call: TRBJ2-7; d_call: TRBD1; v_call: TRBV7-9; clone_size: once; cdr3_aa: CASSFGTGINEQYF; cdr3_nt: TGTGCCAGCAGCTTCGGGACAGGGATCAACGAGCAGTACTTC
j_call: TRBJ1-2; d_call: -; v_call: TRBV5-4; clone_size: -; cdr3_aa: CASSWLPLGIHGYTF; cdr3_nt: TGTGCCAGCAGCTGGCTGCCCCTGGGGATACATGGCTACACCTTC
j_call: TRBJ1-5; d_call: -; v_call: TRBV27; clone_size: -; cdr3_aa: CASSLNSANQPQHF; cdr3_nt: TGTGCCAGCAGTTTAAACAGTGCGAATCAGCCCCAGCATTTT
j_call: TRBJ2-1; d_call: TRBD2; v_call: TRBV2; clone_size: -; cdr3_aa: CASSFGLAGTSGQFF; cdr3_nt: TGTGCCAGCAGTTTCGGACTAGCGGGTACTTCAGGGCAGTTCTTC
j_call: TRBJ2-2; d_call: -; v_call: TRBV5-1; clone_size: -; cdr3_aa: CASSLMGAGELFF; cdr3_nt: TGCGCCAGCAGCTTGATGGGTGCGGGGGAGCTGTTTTTT
j_call: TRBJ2-1; d_call: -; v_call: TRBV2; clone_size: -; cdr3_aa: CASSARVYNEQFF; cdr3_nt: TGTGCCAGCAGTGCCCGGGTTTACAATGAGCAGTTCTTC
j_call: TRBJ1-2; d_call: -; v_call: TRBV19; clone_size: -; cdr3_aa: CASSIEGRRGYTF; cdr3_nt: TGTGCCAGTAGTATCGAGGGGCGGCGGGGCTACACCTTC
j_call: TRBJ2-7; d_call: -; v_call: TRBV11-2; clone_size: -; cdr3_aa: CASSLAPGALNEQYF; cdr3_nt: TGTGCCAGCAGCTTAGCCCCAGGGGCTCTAAACGAGCAGTACTTC
j_call: TRBJ1-1; d_call: -; v_call: TRBV30; clone_size: -; cdr3_aa: CAWSVGGVRTEAFF; cdr3_nt: TGTGCCTGGAGTGTAGGAGGGGTTCGAACTGAAGCTTTCTTT
j_call: TRBJ2-3; d_call: TRBD2; v_call: TRBV4-1; clone_size: -; cdr3_aa: CASSQDSLKGSRAGSGTDTQYF; cdr3_nt: TGCGCCAGCAGCCAAGATAGTCTCAAGGGAAGTAGAGCGGGATCCGGCACAGATACGCAGTATTTT
j_call: TRBJ1-2; d_call: -; v_call: TRBV6-1; clone_size: -; cdr3_aa: CASSEGTFYGYTF; cdr3_nt: TGTGCCAGCAGTGAAGGGACATTTTATGGCTACACCTTC
j_call: TRBJ1-4; d_call: -; v_call: TRBV28; clone_size: -; cdr3_aa: CASRKENEKLFF; cdr3_nt: TGTGCCAGCAGAAAGGAAAATGAAAAACTGTTTTTT
j_call: TRBJ1-1; d_call: -; v_call: TRBV6-5; clone_size: few; cdr3_aa: CASSYSNRVRVTEAFF; cdr3_nt: TGTGCCAGCAGTTACTCGAATCGGGTAAGGGTAACTGAAGCTTTCTTT
j_call: TRBJ1-2; d_call: -; v_call: TRBV2; clone_size: -; cdr3_aa: CASSDHSNYGYTF; cdr3_nt: TGTGCCAGCAGTGATCACAGCAACTATGGCTACACCTTC
j_call: TRBJ2-1; d_call: TRBD2; v_call: TRBV15; clone_size: -; cdr3_aa: CATSRDGAGGNNEQFF; cdr3_nt: TGTGCCACCAGCAGAGATGGGGCGGGGGGAAACAATGAGCAGTTCTTC
j_call: TRBJ1-1; d_call: -; v_call: TRBV7-9; clone_size: -; cdr3_aa: CASSLDVNTEAFF; cdr3_nt: TGTGCCAGCAGCTTGGACGTGAACACTGAAGCTTTCTTT
j_call: TRBJ1-2; d_call: -; v_call: TRBV18; clone_size: -; cdr3_aa: CASSPRRGGGSNYGYTF; cdr3_nt: TGTGCCAGCTCACCCCGTCGGGGGGGAGGTTCGAACTATGGCTACACCTTC